This T cell receptor beta chain was sequenced in a study of T cells expressing NK-cell markers. The germline CDR1 and CDR2 sequences are MNHEY and SVGEGT. This CDR3 has 15 residues. TCRdb reprocessed the 5' RACE reads and keeps a single row for each CDR3 protein, giving no DNA. Seen in this sample are 440,000 or so distinct CDR3 sequences; the ten most common clones hold 7.3%. J is TRBJ2-7 and V is TRBV6-2 or TRBV6-3; no DNA is available, so the TRBD2 call from TCRdb remains unchecked. The TCR comes from a woman aged 18-69 years in good health. Sequenced: blood T cells: a sorted CD56 or NKG2C T cell subset, CD4+ or CD8+ T cells, or bulk PBMC T cells (not recorded which). The CDR3 loop reads CASISPRGPSWEQYF.